This T cell receptor (beta chain) is from a study of cytomegalovirus exposure and HLA in healthy donors. Points from the study as a whole: Altogether, around 160 TCR beta chains were recorded as cytomegalovirus-associated.

Remarks on this clone: Its specificity is unknown.

It was with 60 Vbeta and 13 Jbeta primers that the PCR ran. TCRdb's copy holds only in-frame clones and misses some; the assay was immunoSEQ multiplex PCR. The sample carries some 150,000 clones, around three quarters recorded once. CDR1 and CDR2 from the germline V gene are SGHNT and YYREEE (reference sequence). This CDR3 is built from 16 residues. The J segment lost 3 bases and the V segment lost 4 bases, leaving 13 bases of the junction unmatched. The chain employs TRBV5-4 and TRBJ2-7; TRBD2 matches 7 bases. The source is a man between 40 and 49 years old in good health and CMV-seronegative. The sample taken for sequencing was PBMCs. Here the CDR3 DNA reads TGTGCCAGCAGCCCTGAGGTTGCGGGAGTTCGCTACGAGCAGTACTTC. As protein: CASSPEVAGVRYEQYF. Full variable domain (rest looked up from reference TRBV5-4 and TRBJ2-7): ETGVTQSPTHLIKTRGQQVTLRCSSQSGHNTVSWYQQALGQGPQFIFQYYREEENGRGNFPPRFSGLQFPNYSSELNVNALELDDSALYLCASSPEVAGVRYEQYFGPGTRLTVT.